The 3 T cell receptor beta chains given below trace back to one sample, sequenced in a study of blood T cell repertoires in COVID-19. Method: immunoSEQ multiplex PCR; TCRdb's copy keeps in-frame clones and lacks some. Of about 59,000 clones in the sample, approximately 90% were seen once. The source material was peripheral blood. The receptors originated from a man older than 75 with acute or convalescent COVID-19.

The CDR3: CASSVGGGGLYEQYF. CDR3 sequence (DNA): TGTGCCAGCTCAGTAGGAGGAGGGGGCCTCTACGAGCAGTACTTC. V and J are TRBV18 and TRBJ2-7; TRBD1 is a possible D gene (7 bases). The CDR3 covers 15 residues. CDR1 and CDR2 (germline): KGHSH, LQKENI. The V gene lost 5 bases and the J gene lost 3 bases, with 17 bases spanning the gap.

The chain combines TRBV9 with TRBJ1-6; the D gene is possibly TRBD1 (5 bases). V lost 3 bases and J 7 bases, leaving 11 bases between the germline ends. Germline V CDR1 and CDR2: SGDLS, YYNGEE. There are 14 residues in the CDR3. The CDR3 nucleotides are TGTGCCAGCAGCGGACTCCCAGGGAATTCACCCCTCCACTTT. This gives the protein CASSGLPGNSPLHF.

This chain joins TRBV14 and TRBJ1-6; D call uncertain. Germline CDR1 SGHDN, CDR2 FVKESK. This CDR3 contains 13 residues. Between the trimmed V and J ends, which lost 3 bases and 7 bases, there was a span of 7 bases. The CDR3 sequence is CASSQAPNSPLHF. CDR3 DNA: TGTGCCAGCAGCCAGGCCCCCAATTCACCCCTCCACTTT.